Following are 4 T cell receptor beta chains from one sample sequenced in a study of shared clonotypes between healthy human individuals. The protocol was immunoSEQ multiplex PCR, while the TCRdb copy is restricted to in-frame clones and leaves out a portion. The sample consists of millions of clones, approximately 92% of them appearing once. The sequenced material came from naive CD4+ T cells sorted from blood. The subset is: CD45RA+ positively selected. The receptor set was obtained from a man between 18 and 35 years old in good health.

The rearrangement joins TRBV4-3 to TRBJ2-3, with D possibly matching TRBD1 (6 bases). Germline CDR1 is LGHNA and CDR2 is YSLEER. This CDR3 contains 14 residues. The V gene lost 0 bases and the J gene lost 5 bases, with 9 bases spanning the gap. In DNA form, the CDR3 reads TGCGCCAGCAGCCAAGAAGGGGGAGAAGATACGCAGTATTTT. Translation gives CASSQEGGEDTQYF.

This chain joins TRBV11-2 and TRBJ2-7; the match to TRBD2 covers 8 bases. The CDR3 is 16 residues long. From germline, CDR1 is SGHAT and CDR2 FQNNGV. Germline trimming cut 1 base from V and 4 bases from J; bases unmatched to any gene: 9. The CDR3 loop reads CASSLANSGDPYEQYF. CDR3 DNA: TGTGCCAGCAGCTTAGCAAATAGCGGGGACCCATACGAGCAGTACTTC. Based on the CDR3 plus reference TRBV11-2 and TRBJ2-7, the full variable domain is EAGVAQSPRYKIIEKRQSVAFWCNPISGHATLYWYQQILGQGPKLLIQFQNNGVVDDSQLPKDRFSAERLKGVDSTLKIQPAKLEDSAVYLCASSLANSGDPYEQYFGPGTRLTVT.

As to this clone: The sample carries other DNA sequences with the same CDR3. J is TRBJ1-1 and V is TRBV18; a possible D gene is TRBD1 (6 bases). The CDR3 loop spans 13 amino acids. The V end was cut by 5 bases, the J end by 1 base, with 8 bases between. Germline V gene sequence: CDR1 KGHSH, CDR2 LQKENI. The CDR3, as DNA: TGTGCCAGCTCATTACAGGGGAACACTGAAGCTTTCTTT. This encodes CASSLQGNTEAFF.

This clone was seen a single time. This chain joins TRBV6-5 and TRBJ1-5; D remains unclear. Germline V gene sequence: CDR1 MNHEY, CDR2 SVGAGI. This CDR3 is built from 14 residues. V lost 0 bases to trimming and J lost 6 bases, with 9 bases between them. The CDR3 reads CASSYSVGSQPQHF. In DNA, the CDR3 is TGTGCCAGCAGTTACTCGGTGGGCAGTCAGCCCCAGCATTTT.